Listed below are T cell receptor beta chains from one sample, sequenced in a study of vaccination effects on CD4 cells after COVID-19. No antigen is known for these receptors. The table came from immunoSEQ multiplex PCR; TCRdb's copy has only in-frame clones and leaves some out. In the table there are about 39,000 clones, about 81% of which are singletons. The sequencing here drew on CD4+ T cells from PBMCs cultured without peptide, taken before COVID-19 vaccination. The receptors come from a human donor who received a COVID-19 vaccine. CDR3s include the opening cysteine and the closing phenylalanine or tryptophan. D genes are given only for firm matches. The size field is filled for only some rows; it gives once, few, many or a size class.

J gene | D gene | V gene | clone size | CDR3 DNA | CDR3 protein
TRBJ2-3 | . | TRBV19 | . | TGTGCCAGTAGTATGCGAGGGACAAGCGTAGCCCAAGATACGCAGTATTTT | CASSMRGTSVAQDTQYF
TRBJ2-3 | TRBD2 | TRBV19 | . | TGTGCCAGCTCAGCGGGGTGGGGCACAGATACGCAGTATTTT | CASSAGWGTDTQYF
TRBJ1-3 | . | TRBV9 | . | TGTGCCAGCAGCGTAGGGGGCTTTCAGGGGCTCTCTGGAAACACCATATATTTT | CASSVGGFQGLSGNTIYF
TRBJ2-1 | . | TRBV18 | . | TGTGCCAGCTCACACAACTACAATGAGCAGTTCTTC | CASSHNYNEQFF
TRBJ1-1 | . | TRBV25-1 | . | TGTGCCAGCAGCTTTCTGGAGAACACTGAAGCTTTCTTT | CASSFLENTEAFF
TRBJ1-2 | TRBD1 | TRBV5-1 | once | TGCGCCAGCAGCGGACGGGACAGCTTGGGCCACACCTTC | CASSGRDSLGHTF
TRBJ1-1 | . | TRBV7-8 | . | TGTGCCAGCAGCCGGGGACAGAACACTGAAGCTTTCTTT | CASSRGQNTEAFF
TRBJ1-4 | . | TRBV6-5 | . | TGTGCCAGCAGTTATCATCAACAGGGCGAAAAACTGTTTTTT | CASSYHQQGEKLFF
TRBJ2-3 | . | TRBV14 | . | TGTGCCAGCAGCCAAAATGTCGGGGATACGCAGTATTTT | CASSQNVGDTQYF
TRBJ2-1 | . | TRBV10-3 | . | TGTGCCATCAGTGTGGGGGGTATGGATGAGCAGTTCTTC | CAISVGGMDEQFF
TRBJ2-5 | TRBD1 | TRBV5-8 | . | TGTGCCAGCAGCGCTCCGGCCGGGACAGGCTTGGGAGAGACCCAGTACTTC | CASSAPAGTGLGETQYF
TRBJ2-3 | . | TRBV20-1 | . | TGCAGTGCTATACTGTCAGATACGCAGTATTTT | CSAILSDTQYF
TRBJ2-2 | TRBD1 | TRBV7-2 | . | TGTGCCAGCAGCTTCCCGGGGACAGCGAACACCGGGGAGCTGTTTTTT | CASSFPGTANTGELFF
TRBJ2-1 | TRBD1 | TRBV5-1 | few | TGCGCCAGCAACAAAGGGACAGGGGGCAATGAGCAGTTCTTC | CASNKGTGGNEQFF
TRBJ2-5 | . | TRBV5-6 | . | TGTGCCAGCAGCTTGAAGAAGGGATCCGAGACCCAGTACTTC | CASSLKKGSETQYF
TRBJ1-2 | TRBD1 | TRBV6-4 | . | TGTGCCAGCAGCTCAGGGGGCGATGGATACGGCTACACCTTC | CASSSGGDGYGYTF
TRBJ1-6 | . | TRBV7-8 | . | TGTGCCAGCAGCTTAGGGTCTTTCGGTAATTCACCCCTCCACTTT | CASSLGSFGNSPLHF
TRBJ1-5 | TRBD1 | TRBV9 | . | TGTGCCAGCAGCGTAGACAGGGGCGGTCAGCCCCAGCATTTT | CASSVDRGGQPQHF
TRBJ2-5 | . | TRBV5-4 | . | TGTGCCAGCAGCTTGAAAGGGGGGGCACAAGAGACCCAGTACTTC | CASSLKGGAQETQYF
TRBJ1-2 | . | TRBV4-1 | . | TGCGCCAGCAGCCAAGGAGGGGCCCGTTGGATGGCTAACTATGGCTACACCTTC | CASSQGGARWMANYGYTF
TRBJ2-3 | . | TRBV6-4 | . | TGTGCCAGCAGTGACTCAAGGGGTCCCACAGATACGCAGTATTTT | CASSDSRGPTDTQYF
TRBJ1-4 | . | TRBV6-5 | . | TGTGCCAGTACGCGGGGAACAACTAATGAAAAACTGTTTTTT | CASTRGTTNEKLFF
TRBJ2-1 | TRBD2 | TRBV4-2 | . | TGTGCCAGCAGCCCTAGGGGGGTAGCGGGGGGCCTGGGTTACAATGAGCAGTTCTTC | CASSPRGVAGGLGYNEQFF
TRBJ2-2 | TRBD2 | TRBV5-1 | . | TGCGCCAGCAGACCTACTAGCGGGGACACCGGGGAGCTGTTTTTT | CASRPTSGDTGELFF
TRBJ1-2 | . | TRBV29-1 | . | TGCAGCGTTGACACCTCTAACTATGGCTACACCTTC | CSVDTSNYGYTF
TRBJ1-2 | . | TRBV19 | . | TGTGCCAGTAGGGTCAGGGAGCACTATGGCTACACCTTC | CASRVREHYGYTF
TRBJ2-5 | . | TRBV28 | . | TGTGCCAGCAGCCGAAGTCCAGGGGAGAAGACCCAGTACTTC | CASSRSPGEKTQYF
TRBJ1-6 | . | TRBV30 | . | TGTGCCTGGTCAAACGCGGGCGTTGGGTCACCCCTCCACTTT | CAWSNAGVGSPLHF
TRBJ1-2 | . | TRBV7-2 | . | TGTGCCAGCAGCTCCTCGAAGGGACGGACGTATGGCTACACCTTC | CASSSSKGRTYGYTF